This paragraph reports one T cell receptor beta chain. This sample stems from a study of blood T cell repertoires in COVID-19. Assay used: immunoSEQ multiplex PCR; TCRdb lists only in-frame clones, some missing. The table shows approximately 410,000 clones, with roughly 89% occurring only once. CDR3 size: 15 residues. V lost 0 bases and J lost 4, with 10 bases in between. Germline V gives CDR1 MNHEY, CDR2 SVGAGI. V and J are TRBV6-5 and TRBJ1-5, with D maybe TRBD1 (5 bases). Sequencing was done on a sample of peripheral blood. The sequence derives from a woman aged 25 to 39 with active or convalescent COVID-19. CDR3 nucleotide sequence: TGTGCCAGCAGTTACTCTTCAGGGCCTAATCAGCCCCAGCATTTT. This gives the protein CASSYSSGPNQPQHF.